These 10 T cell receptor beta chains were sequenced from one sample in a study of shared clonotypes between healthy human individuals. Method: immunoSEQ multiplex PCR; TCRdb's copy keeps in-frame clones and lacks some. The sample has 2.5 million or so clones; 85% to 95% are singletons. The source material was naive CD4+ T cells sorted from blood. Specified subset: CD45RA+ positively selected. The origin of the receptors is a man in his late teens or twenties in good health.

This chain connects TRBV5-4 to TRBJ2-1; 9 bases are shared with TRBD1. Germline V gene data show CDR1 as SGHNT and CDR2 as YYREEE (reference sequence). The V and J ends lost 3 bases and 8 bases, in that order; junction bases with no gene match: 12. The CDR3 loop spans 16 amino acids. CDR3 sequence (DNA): TGTGCCAGCAGCTCTGGGAAGGGGACAGGGATCTATGAGCAGTTCTTC. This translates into CASSSGKGTGIYEQFF.

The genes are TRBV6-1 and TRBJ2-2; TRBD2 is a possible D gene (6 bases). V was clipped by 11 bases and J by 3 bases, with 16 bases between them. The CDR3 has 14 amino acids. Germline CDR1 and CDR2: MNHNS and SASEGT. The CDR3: CAVVPGTHTGELFF. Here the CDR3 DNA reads TGTGCCGTAGTCCCCGGGACTCACACCGGGGAGCTGTTTTTT.

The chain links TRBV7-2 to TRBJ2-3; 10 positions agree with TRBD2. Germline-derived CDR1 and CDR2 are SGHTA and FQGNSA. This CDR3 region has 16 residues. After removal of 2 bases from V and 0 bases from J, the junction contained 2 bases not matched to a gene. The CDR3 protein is CASSLSGRVSTDTQYF. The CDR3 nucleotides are TGTGCCAGCAGCTTAAGCGGGAGGGTAAGCACAGATACGCAGTATTTT.

The CDR3 DNA reads as TGCGCCAGCAGCCAAGGCTCCCAGGGGGCCTATGGCTACACCTTC. It translates to CASSQGSQGAYGYTF. This chain joins TRBV4-1 and TRBJ1-2; 8 bases match TRBD1. V lost 1 base and J lost 4; bases outside the gene matches: 5. Germline V CDR1 and CDR2: MGHRA, YSYEKL. The CDR3 spans 15 residues.

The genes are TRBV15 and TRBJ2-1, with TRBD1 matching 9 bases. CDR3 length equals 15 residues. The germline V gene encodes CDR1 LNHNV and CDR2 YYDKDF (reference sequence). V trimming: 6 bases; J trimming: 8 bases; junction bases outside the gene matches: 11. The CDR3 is CATSQPGQGVYEQFF. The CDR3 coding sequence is TGTGCCACCAGTCAACCGGGACAGGGTGTCTATGAGCAGTTCTTC.

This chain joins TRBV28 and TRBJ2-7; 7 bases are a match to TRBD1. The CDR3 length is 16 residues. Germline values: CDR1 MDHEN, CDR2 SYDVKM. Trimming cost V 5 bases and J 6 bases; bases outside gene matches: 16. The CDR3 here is CASSQLTRQGLAEQYF. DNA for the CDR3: TGTGCCAGCAGTCAACTAACCCGACAGGGTTTGGCCGAGCAGTACTTC.

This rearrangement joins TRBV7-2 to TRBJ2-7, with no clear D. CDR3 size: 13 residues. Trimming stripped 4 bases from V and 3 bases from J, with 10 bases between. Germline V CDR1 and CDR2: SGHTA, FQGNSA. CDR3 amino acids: CASSSAANYEQYF. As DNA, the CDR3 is TGTGCCAGCAGCTCGGCGGCCAACTACGAGCAGTACTTC.

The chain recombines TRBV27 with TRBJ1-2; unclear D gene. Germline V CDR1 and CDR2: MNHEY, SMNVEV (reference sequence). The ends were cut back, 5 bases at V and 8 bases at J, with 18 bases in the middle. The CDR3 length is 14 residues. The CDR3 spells CASSPSRSGWGYTF. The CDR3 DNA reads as TGTGCCAGCAGTCCGTCGCGATCGGGCTGGGGCTACACCTTC.

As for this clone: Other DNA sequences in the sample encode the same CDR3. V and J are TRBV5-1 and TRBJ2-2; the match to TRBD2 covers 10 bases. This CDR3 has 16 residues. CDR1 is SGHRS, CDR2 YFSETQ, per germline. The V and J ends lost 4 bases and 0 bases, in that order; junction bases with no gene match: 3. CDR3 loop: CASSPGLAANTGELFF. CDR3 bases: TGCGCCAGCAGCCCCGGACTAGCGGCGAACACCGGGGAGCTGTTTTTT.

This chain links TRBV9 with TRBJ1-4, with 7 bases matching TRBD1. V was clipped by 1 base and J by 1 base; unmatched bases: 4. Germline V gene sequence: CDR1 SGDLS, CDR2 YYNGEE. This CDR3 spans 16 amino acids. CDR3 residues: CASSVQGDRTNEKLFF. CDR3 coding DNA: TGTGCCAGCAGCGTACAGGGGGACAGAACTAATGAAAAACTGTTTTTT.